This T cell receptor (beta chain) was identified in a study of human T cells and chemical hapten exposure. Study in general: How much TCR each sample yielded varied, mostly because pooled library volumes differed slightly. Overall study results and limits: Sensitization with DPC brought no change to TCRs above 1 in 1000 in frequency.

This clonotype was recorded a few times. Antigen unknown. Individual cDNA molecules received unique molecular identifiers in the library. MiXCR was run by TCRdb on the RACE reads, yielding one entry per CDR3 protein. The sample carries under 110,000 distinct CDR3 sequences, 9.5% to 15% recorded once. As for time point: pre-sensitization, week 0. Treatment noted: therapeutic diphenylcyclopropenone sensitization with weekly scalp DPC. Total RNA extraction was carried out from unfractionated whole blood. The CDR3 runs 16 residues. V shed 0 bases and J shed 2 bases, with 14 bases lying between them. Germline loops: CDR1 SGHRS, CDR2 YFSETQ.

This clonotype originated in a woman aged 50 to 60 with alopecia areata. Some clones in this sample may be carry-over from other donors' samples. This chain joins TRBV5-1 and TRBJ1-1, with D possibly TRBD1 on 5 matching bases. This specimen consisted of whole blood, obtained in connection with sensitization to the hapten diphenylcyclopropenone (DPC). CDR3 nucleotide sequence: TGCGCCAGCAGCTTGGCCGGAGGCAGGGTTAACACTGAAGCTTTCTTT. As protein: CASSLAGGRVNTEAFF.